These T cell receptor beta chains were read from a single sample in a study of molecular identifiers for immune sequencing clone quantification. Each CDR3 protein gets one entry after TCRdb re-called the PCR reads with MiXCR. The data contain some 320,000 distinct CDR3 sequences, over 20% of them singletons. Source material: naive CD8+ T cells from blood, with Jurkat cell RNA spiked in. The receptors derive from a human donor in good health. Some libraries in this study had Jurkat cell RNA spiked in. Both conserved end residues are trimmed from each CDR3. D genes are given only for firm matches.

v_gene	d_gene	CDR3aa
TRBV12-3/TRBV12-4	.	ASSFDRNTGELF
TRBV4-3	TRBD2	ASSRLEPTSGGTDTQY
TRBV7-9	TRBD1	ATSRVQGSNEKLF
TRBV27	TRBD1	ASSLSGGEAYEQY
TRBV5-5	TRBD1	ASSVGQGANQPQH
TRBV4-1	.	ASSQRTEYNEQF
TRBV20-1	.	SARDQPEQY
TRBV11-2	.	ASSLGAGMPDTQY
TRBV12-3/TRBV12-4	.	ASGAGGYNEQF
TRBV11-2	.	ASSFSENGAQGTQY
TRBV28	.	ASSLKSPLDQETQY
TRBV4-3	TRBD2	ASSRDLGLAGGPYNEQF
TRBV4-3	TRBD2	ASSRRLAGDYEQY
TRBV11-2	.	ASSLPDTQY
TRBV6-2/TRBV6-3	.	AAATPDSITDTQY
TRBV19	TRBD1	ASSNTGVQPQH
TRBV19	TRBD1	ASSIGARGSKNIQY
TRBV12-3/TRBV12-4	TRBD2	ASKVAGGLYEQY
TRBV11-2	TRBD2	ASSLGGGAHEQY
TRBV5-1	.	ASSLEDHYTDTQY
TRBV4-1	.	ASSQELTARYTEAF
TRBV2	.	ASSEVFGGANTEAF
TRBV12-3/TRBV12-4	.	ASISTEAF
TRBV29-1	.	SVFGLAKNIQY
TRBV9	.	ASSVAPTYEQY
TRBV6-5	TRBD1	ASSYSVGQDSYEQY